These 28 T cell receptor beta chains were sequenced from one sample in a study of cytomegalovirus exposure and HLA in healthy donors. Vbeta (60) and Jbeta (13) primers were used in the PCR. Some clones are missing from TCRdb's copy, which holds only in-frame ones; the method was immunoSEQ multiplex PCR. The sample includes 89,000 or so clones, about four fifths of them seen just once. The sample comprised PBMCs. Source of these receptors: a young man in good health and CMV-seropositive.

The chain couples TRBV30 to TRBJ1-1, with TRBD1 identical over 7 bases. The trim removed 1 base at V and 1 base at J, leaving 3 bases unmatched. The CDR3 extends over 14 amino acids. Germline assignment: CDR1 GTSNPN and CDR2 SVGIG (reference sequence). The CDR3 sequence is CAWSGDRKNTEAFF. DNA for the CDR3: TGTGCCTGGAGTGGGGACAGAAAGAACACTGAAGCTTTCTTT.

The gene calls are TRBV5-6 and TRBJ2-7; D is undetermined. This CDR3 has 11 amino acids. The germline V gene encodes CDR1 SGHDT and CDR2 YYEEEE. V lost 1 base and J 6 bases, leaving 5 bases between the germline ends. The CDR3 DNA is TGTGCCAGCAGCTTGTCTCTCGAGCAGTACTTC. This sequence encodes CASSLSLEQYF.

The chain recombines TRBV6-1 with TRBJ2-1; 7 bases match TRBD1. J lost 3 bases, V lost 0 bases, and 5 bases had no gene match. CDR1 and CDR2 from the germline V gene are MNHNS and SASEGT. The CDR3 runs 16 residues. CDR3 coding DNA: TGTGCCAGCAGTGAAGCGCTGACAGGGTACTACAATGAGCAGTTCTTC. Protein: CASSEALTGYYNEQFF.

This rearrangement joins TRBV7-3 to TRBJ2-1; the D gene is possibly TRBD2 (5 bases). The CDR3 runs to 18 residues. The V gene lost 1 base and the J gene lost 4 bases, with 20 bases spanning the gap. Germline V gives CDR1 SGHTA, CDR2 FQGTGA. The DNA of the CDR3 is TGTGCCAGCAGCTTAAGCGGGCCTAGCTTCTTGGGGTACAATGAGCAGTTCTTC. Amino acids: CASSLSGPSFLGYNEQFF.

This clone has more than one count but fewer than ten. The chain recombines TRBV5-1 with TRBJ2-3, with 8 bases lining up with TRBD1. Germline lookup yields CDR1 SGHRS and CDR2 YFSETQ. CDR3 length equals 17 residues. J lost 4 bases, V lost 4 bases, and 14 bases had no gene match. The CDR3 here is CASSALGVRGQSDTQYF. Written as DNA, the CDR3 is TGCGCCAGCAGCGCACTTGGGGTCAGGGGGCAGTCAGATACGCAGTATTTT.

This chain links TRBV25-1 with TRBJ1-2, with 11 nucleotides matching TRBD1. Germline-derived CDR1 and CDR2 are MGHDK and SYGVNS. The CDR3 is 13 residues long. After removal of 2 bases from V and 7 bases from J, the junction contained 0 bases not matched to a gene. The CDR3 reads CASSEGQGAGYTF. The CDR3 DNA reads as TGTGCCAGCAGTGAAGGACAGGGGGCTGGCTACACCTTC.

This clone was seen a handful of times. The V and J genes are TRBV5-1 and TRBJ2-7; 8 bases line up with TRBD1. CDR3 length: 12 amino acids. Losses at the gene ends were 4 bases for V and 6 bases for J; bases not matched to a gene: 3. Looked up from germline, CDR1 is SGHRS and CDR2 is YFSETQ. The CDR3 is CASSTDRGEQYF. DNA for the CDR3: TGCGCCAGCAGCACCGACAGGGGCGAGCAGTACTTC.

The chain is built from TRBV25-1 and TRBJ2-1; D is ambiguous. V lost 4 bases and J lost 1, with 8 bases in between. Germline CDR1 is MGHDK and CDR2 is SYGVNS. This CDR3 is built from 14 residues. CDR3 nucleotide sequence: TGTGCCAGCAGTGGGAGTGGATCCTACAATGAGCAGTTCTTC. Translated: CASSGSGSYNEQFF. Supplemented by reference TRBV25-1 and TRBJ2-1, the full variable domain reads EADIYQTPRYLVIGTGKKITLECSQTMGHDKMYWYQQDPGMELHLIHYSYGVNSTEKGDLSSESTVSRIRTEHFPLTLESARPSHTSQYLCASSGSGSYNEQFFGPGTRLTVL.

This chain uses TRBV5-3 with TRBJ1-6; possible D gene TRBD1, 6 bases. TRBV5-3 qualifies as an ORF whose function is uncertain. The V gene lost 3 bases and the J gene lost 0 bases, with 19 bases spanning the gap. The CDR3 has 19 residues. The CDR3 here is CARSSKTRGGSSYNSPLHF. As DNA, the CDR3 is TGTGCCAGAAGCTCAAAAACGAGGGGGGGAAGCTCCTATAATTCACCCCTCCACTTT.

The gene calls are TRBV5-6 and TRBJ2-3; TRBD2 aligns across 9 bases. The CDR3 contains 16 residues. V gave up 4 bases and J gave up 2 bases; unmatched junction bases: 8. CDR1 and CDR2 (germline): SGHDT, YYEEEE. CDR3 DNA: TGTGCCAGCAGCCCCCCTCGCGGGGGGGTCACAGATACGCAGTATTTT. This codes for CASSPPRGGVTDTQYF.

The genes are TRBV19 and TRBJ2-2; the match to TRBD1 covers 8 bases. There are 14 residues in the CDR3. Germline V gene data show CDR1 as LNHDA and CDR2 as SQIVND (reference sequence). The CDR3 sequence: CATGARGQNGELFF. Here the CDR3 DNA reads TGTGCTACGGGGGCCAGGGGGCAAAACGGGGAGCTGTTTTTT.

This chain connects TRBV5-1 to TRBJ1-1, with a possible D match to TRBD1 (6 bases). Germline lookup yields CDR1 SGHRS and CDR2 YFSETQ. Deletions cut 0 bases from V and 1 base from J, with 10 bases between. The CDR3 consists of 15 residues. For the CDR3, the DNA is TGCGCCAGCAGCTTGGACAGGGTCCCGAACACTGAAGCTTTCTTT. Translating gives CASSLDRVPNTEAFF.

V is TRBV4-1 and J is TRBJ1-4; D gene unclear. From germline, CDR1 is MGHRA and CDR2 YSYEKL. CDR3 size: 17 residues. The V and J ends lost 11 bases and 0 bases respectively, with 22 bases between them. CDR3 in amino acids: CACKKDSRTSTNEKLFF. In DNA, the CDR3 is TGCGCCTGCAAAAAGGATAGCAGGACTTCAACTAATGAAAAACTGTTTTTT.

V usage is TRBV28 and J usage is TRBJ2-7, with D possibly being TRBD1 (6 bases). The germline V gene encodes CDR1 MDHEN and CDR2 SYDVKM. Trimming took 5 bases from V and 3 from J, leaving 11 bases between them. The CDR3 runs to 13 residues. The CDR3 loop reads CASSITGFYEQYF. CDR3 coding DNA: TGTGCCAGCAGTATCACAGGGTTCTACGAGCAGTACTTC.

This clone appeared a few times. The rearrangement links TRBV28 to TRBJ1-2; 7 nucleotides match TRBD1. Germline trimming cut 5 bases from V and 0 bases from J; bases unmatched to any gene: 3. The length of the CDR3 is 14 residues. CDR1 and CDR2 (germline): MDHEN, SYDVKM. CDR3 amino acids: CASSEGAANYGYTF. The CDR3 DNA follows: TGTGCCAGCAGTGAGGGGGCAGCTAACTATGGCTACACCTTC.

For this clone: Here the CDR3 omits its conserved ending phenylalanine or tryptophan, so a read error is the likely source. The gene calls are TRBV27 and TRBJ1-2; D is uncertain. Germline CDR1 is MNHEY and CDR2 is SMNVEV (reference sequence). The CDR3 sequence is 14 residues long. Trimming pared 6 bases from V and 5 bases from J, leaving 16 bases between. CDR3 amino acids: CASRLSQSGYGYTV. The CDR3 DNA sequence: TGTGCCAGCAGGCTCTCTCAGAGCGGGTATGGCTACACCGTC.

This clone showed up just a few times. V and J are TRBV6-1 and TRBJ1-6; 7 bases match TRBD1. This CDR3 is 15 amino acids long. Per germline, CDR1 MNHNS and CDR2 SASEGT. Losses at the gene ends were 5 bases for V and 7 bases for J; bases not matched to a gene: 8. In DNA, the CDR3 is TGTGCCAGCAGTTCCTGGGACAGAGACAATTCACCCCTCCACTTT. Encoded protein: CASSSWDRDNSPLHF.

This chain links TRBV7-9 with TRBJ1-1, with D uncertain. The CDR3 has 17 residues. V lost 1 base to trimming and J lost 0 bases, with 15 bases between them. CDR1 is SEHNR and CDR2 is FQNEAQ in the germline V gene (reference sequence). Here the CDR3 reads CASSLVARAGMNTEAFF. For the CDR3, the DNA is TGTGCCAGCAGCTTAGTCGCGAGGGCGGGAATGAACACTGAAGCTTTCTTT. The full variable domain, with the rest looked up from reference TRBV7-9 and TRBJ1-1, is DTGVSQNPRHKITKRGQNVTFRCDPISEHNRLYWYRQTLGQGPEFLTYFQNEAQLEKSRLLSDRFSAERPKGSFSTLEIQRTEQGDSAMYLCASSLVARAGMNTEAFFGQGTRLTVV.

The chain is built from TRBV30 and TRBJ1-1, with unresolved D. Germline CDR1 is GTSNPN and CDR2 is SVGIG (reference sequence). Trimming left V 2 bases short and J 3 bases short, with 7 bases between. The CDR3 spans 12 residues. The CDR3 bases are TGTGCCTGGAGTTCGGGTTACACTGAAGCTTTCTTT. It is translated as CAWSSGYTEAFF.

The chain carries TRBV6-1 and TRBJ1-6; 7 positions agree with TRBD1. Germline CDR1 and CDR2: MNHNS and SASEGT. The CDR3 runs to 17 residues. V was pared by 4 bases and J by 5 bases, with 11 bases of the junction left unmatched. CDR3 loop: CASSVSGTAANNSPLHF. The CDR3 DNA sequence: TGTGCCAGCAGTGTGTCCGGGACAGCAGCCAATAATTCACCCCTCCACTTT.

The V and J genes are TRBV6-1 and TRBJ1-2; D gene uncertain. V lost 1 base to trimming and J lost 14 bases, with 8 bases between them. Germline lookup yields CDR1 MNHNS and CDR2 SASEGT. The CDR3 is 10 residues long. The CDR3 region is CASSEGRTTF. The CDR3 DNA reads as TGTGCCAGCAGTGAAGGGAGAACTACCTTC.

The DNA for the CDR3 is TGCGCCAGCAGCCAAGTTTTTTCAGGGCCAAACTATGGCTACACCTTC. This translates into CASSQVFSGPNYGYTF. The gene calls are TRBV4-1 and TRBJ1-2, with a tentative D call TRBD1 (5 bases). The CDR3 has 16 residues. From germline, CDR1 is MGHRA and CDR2 YSYEKL. The V end lost 1 base, the J end lost 2 bases, and 14 bases lay between the germline ends.

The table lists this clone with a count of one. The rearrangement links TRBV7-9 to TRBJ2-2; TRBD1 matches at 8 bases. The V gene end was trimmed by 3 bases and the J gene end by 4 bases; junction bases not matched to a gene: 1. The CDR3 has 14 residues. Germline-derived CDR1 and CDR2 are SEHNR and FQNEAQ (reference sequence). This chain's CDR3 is CASSFRGPTGELFF. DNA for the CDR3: TGTGCCAGCAGCTTCAGGGGGCCCACCGGGGAGCTGTTTTTT.

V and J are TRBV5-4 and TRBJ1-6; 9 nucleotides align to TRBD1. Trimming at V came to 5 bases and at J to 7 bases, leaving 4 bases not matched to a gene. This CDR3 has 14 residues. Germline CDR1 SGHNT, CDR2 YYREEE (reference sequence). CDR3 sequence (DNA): TGTGCCAGCAGTCCCGGGACAGGGAATTCACCCCTCCACTTT. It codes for CASSPGTGNSPLHF.

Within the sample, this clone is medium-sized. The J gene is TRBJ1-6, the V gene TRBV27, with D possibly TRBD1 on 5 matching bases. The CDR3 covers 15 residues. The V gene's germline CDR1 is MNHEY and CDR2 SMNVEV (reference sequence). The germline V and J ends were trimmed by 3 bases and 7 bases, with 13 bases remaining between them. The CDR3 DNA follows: TGTGCCAGCAGTTTGGGGCCGGCGAACAATTCACCCCTCCACTTT. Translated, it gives CASSLGPANNSPLHF.

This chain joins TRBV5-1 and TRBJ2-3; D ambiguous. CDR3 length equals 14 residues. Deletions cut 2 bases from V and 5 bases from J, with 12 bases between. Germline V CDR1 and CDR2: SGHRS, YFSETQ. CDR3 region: CASSLWRLGDTQYF. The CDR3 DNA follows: TGCGCCAGCAGCTTATGGCGGCTTGGAGATACGCAGTATTTT.

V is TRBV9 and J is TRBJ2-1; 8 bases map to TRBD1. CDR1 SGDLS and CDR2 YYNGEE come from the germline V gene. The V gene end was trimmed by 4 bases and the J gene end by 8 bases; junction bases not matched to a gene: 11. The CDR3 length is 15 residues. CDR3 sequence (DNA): TGTGCCAGCAGCCCCGGACAGGGTGCCCCCTATGAGCAGTTCTTC. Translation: CASSPGQGAPYEQFF.

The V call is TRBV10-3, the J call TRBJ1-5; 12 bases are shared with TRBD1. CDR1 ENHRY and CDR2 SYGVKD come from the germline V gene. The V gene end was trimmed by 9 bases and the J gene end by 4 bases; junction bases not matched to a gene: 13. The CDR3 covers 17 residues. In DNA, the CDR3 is TGTGCCATAAACCGGATGGGGACAGGGGGCCGGAATCAGCCCCAGCATTTT. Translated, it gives CAINRMGTGGRNQPQHF.